The 19 T cell receptor beta chains below were found in one sample sequenced in a study of cytomegalovirus exposure and HLA in healthy donors. In the PCR, 60 Vbeta and 13 Jbeta primers were used. Assay used: immunoSEQ multiplex PCR; TCRdb lists only in-frame clones, some missing. Of about 160,000 clones listed, 70% to 80% are singletons. The sequencing input was PBMCs. These receptor sequences come from a man aged 30-40 years in good health and CMV-seronegative.

This clone has only one observation. The chain joins TRBV29-1 to TRBJ1-5, with D maybe TRBD1 (5 bases). The CDR3 has 13 residues. The germline V and J ends were trimmed by 5 bases and 3 bases, with 11 bases remaining between them. Germline V gives CDR1 SQVTM, CDR2 ANQGSEA. CDR3: CSVQTASNQPQHF. The CDR3 region has the DNA TGCAGCGTTCAGACAGCGTCCAATCAGCCCCAGCATTTT.

The rearrangement uses TRBV6-1 and TRBJ1-1; D uncertain. Germline loops: CDR1 MNHNS, CDR2 SASEGT. There are 13 residues in the CDR3. Between the trimmed V and J ends, which lost 6 bases and 4 bases, there was a span of 12 bases. CDR3 region: CASRSLGSTEAFF. CDR3 DNA: TGTGCCAGCAGGAGTCTTGGGAGCACTGAAGCTTTCTTT.

The V and J genes are TRBV15 and TRBJ2-5, with 7 nucleotides matching TRBD2. CDR3 length: 14 residues. CDR1 and CDR2 from the germline V gene are LNHNV and YYDKDF (reference sequence). Germline trimming cut 5 bases from V and 4 bases from J; bases unmatched to any gene: 7. In nucleotides, the CDR3 is TGTGCCACCAGCTTCAGGACTAGTCCAGAGACCCAGTACTTC. Residues: CATSFRTSPETQYF.

This chain uses TRBV6-4 with TRBJ2-7; TRBD2 is a possible D gene (5 bases). Between the trimmed V and J ends, which lost 2 bases and 3 bases, there was a span of 14 bases. The CDR3 extends over 15 amino acids. Germline loops: CDR1 MRHNA, CDR2 SNTAGT. The CDR3 DNA follows: TGTGCCAGCAGTGACCCAAGCGGAAAGGACTACGAGCAGTACTTC. This codes for CASSDPSGKDYEQYF.

The table lists this clone with a count of one. The chain joins TRBV19 to TRBJ2-1, with D perhaps TRBD1 (6 bases). The CDR3 loop spans 17 amino acids. Germline-derived CDR1 and CDR2 are LNHDA and SQIVND (reference sequence). Trimming took off 1 base at V and 0 bases at J, with 13 bases between the two ends. The CDR3 sequence: CASSIGGGRSSYNEQFF. CDR3 DNA: TGTGCCAGTAGTATAGGTGGGGGCCGCAGCTCCTACAATGAGCAGTTCTTC. Complete variable domain (other parts from reference TRBV19 and TRBJ2-1): DGGITQSPKYLFRKEGQNVTLSCEQNLNHDAMYWYRQDPGQGLRLIYYSQIVNDFQKGDIAEGYSVSREKKESFPLTVTSAQKNPTAFYLCASSIGGGRSSYNEQFFGPGTRLTVL.

The chain is built from TRBV27 and TRBJ2-3, with D uncertain. This CDR3 is built from 15 residues. Per germline, CDR1 MNHEY and CDR2 SMNVEV (reference sequence). The V and J ends lost 5 bases and 4 bases respectively, with 16 bases between them. CDR3 DNA sequence: TGTGCCAGCAGTGCTCGGAGTGAGCGTGCAGATACGCAGTATTTT. This sequence encodes CASSARSERADTQYF.

V usage is TRBV4-3 and J usage is TRBJ1-5; unclear D gene. With 0 bases removed from V and 3 bases from J, the gap between germline ends came to 15 bases. Germline CDR1 and CDR2: LGHNA and YSLEER. The CDR3 is 17 residues long. Here the CDR3 reads CASSQEFGRSFNQPQHF. In DNA, the CDR3 is TGCGCCAGCAGCCAAGAATTCGGCAGGTCGTTCAATCAGCCCCAGCATTTT.

This clone was seen a few times. The V call is TRBV10-3, the J call TRBJ1-1; a possible D gene is TRBD1 (6 bases). CDR1 ENHRY and CDR2 SYGVKD come from the germline V gene. CDR3 length equals 14 residues. Deletions cut 4 bases from V and 3 bases from J, with 12 bases between. The CDR3 nucleotides are TGTGCCATCAGTGTAGGGGGTTGGGACACTGAAGCTTTCTTT. It specifies CAISVGGWDTEAFF.

This chain joins TRBV6-1 and TRBJ2-7; 10 positions match TRBD1. The germline V gene has CDR1 MNHNS and CDR2 SASEGT. Trimming took 7 bases from V and 4 from J; bases not matched to a gene: 4. The CDR3 contains 13 residues. The CDR3 DNA reads as TGTGCCAGCATGGGACAGGGGATATACGAGCAGTACTTC. Translated: CASMGQGIYEQYF.

This chain uses TRBV7-2 with TRBJ1-1; no definite D call. The CDR3 extends over 12 amino acids. Germline V gene lookup returns CDR1 SGHTA and CDR2 FQGNSA. Trimming removed 2 bases from V and 3 bases from J, with 4 bases in between. The CDR3 DNA reads as TGTGCCAGCAGCTTATCATACACTGAAGCTTTCTTT. It is translated as CASSLSYTEAFF.

This clone has just one count. The chain has TRBV7-3 and TRBJ2-2; D is perhaps TRBD1 (5 bases). Germline lookup yields CDR1 SGHTA and CDR2 FQGTGA. The CDR3 is 12 residues long. V gave up 6 bases and J gave up 4 bases, with 6 bases separating them. CDR3 coding DNA: TGTGCCAGCAGGGGGCGCACCGGGGAGCTGTTTTTT. This translates into CASRGRTGELFF.

This clone was counted once. V and J are TRBV9 and TRBJ2-5; TRBD2 is a possible D gene (5 bases). The germline V gene has CDR1 SGDLS and CDR2 YYNGEE. There are 13 residues in the CDR3. V lost 2 bases to trimming and J lost 3 bases, with 8 bases between them. This chain's CDR3 is CASSVWEKETQYF. The CDR3 coding sequence is TGTGCCAGCAGCGTCTGGGAGAAAGAGACCCAGTACTTC.

This sequence joins TRBV5-6 and TRBJ2-5; TRBD1 might be the D (6 bases). Germline V gives CDR1 SGHDT, CDR2 YYEEEE. V lost 1 base and J 1 base, leaving 8 bases between the germline ends. This CDR3 spans 14 amino acids. CDR3 sequence: CASSLLGAQETQYF. The CDR3 DNA sequence: TGTGCCAGCAGCTTGCTGGGGGCCCAAGAGACCCAGTACTTC.

This sequence joins TRBV6-4 and TRBJ1-1, with 8 bases identical to TRBD1. V was clipped by 6 bases and J by 0 bases; unmatched bases: 3. This CDR3 comprises 14 residues. Germline values: CDR1 MRHNA, CDR2 SNTAGT. CDR3 sequence (DNA): TGTGCCAGCAGCTCACAGGGGGTGAACACTGAAGCTTTCTTT. It is translated as CASSSQGVNTEAFF.

This chain uses TRBV7-8 with TRBJ1-1; D ambiguous. V dropped 6 bases and J dropped 6 bases, with 17 bases sitting between them. The CDR3 is 14 amino acids. The germline V gene encodes CDR1 SGHVS and CDR2 FQNEAQ. DNA of the CDR3: TGTGCCAGCAGGAAAGAGGATAAAGGCGCTGAAGCTTTCTTT. Translating it yields CASRKEDKGAEAFF.

The chain carries TRBV5-1 and TRBJ1-4; TRBD1 matches 9 bases. The junction had 7 bases not matched to a gene; V was cut back by 0 bases and J by 4 bases. The germline CDR1 and CDR2 sequences are SGHRS and YFSETQ. The CDR3 is made up of 17 amino acids. CDR3 coding DNA: TGCGCCAGCAGCTTGGAAGAGGGGACAGGGATTAATGAAAAACTGTTTTTT. Protein product: CASSLEEGTGINEKLFF.

The chain couples TRBV7-8 to TRBJ1-5; no definite D call. This CDR3 region has 14 residues. Germline V gene data show CDR1 as SGHVS and CDR2 as FQNEAQ. The V end was cut by 2 bases, the J end by 7 bases, with 12 bases between. The CDR3 DNA reads TGTGCCAGCAGCTTACTTACAGACGGACAGCCCCAGCATTTT. Protein: CASSLLTDGQPQHF.

This clone showed up just a few times. The gene calls are TRBV28 and TRBJ2-2; a possible D gene is TRBD1 (6 bases). This CDR3 is 13 amino acids long. The germline V gene encodes CDR1 MDHEN and CDR2 SYDVKM. V was pared by 6 bases and J by 4 bases, with 9 bases between. The CDR3 DNA follows: TGTGCCAGCAGGGTACAGGGCACCGGGGAGCTGTTTTTT. As protein: CASRVQGTGELFF.

CDR3 nucleotides: TGTGCCAGCAGCCTCGGGGGGCCAAGCTCCTACGAGCAGTACTTC. Residues: CASSLGGPSSYEQYF. The chain uses TRBV11-3 and TRBJ2-5; a possible D gene is TRBD2 (7 bases). Matching the DNA end better, TRBJ2-7 makes the J call doubtful. This CDR3 is 15 amino acids long. Germline CDR1 and CDR2: SGHNT and YENEEA.